This T cell receptor beta chain derives from a study of post-analysis software for immune sequencing data. Study-wide findings and caveats: Comparison with controls showed significantly lower normalized Chao1 diversity in multiple sclerosis patients. Strong same-batch co-clustering of samples appeared with F measure clustering. TRBV5-6, TRBV5-1 and TRBV20-1 belonged to a set of roughly five TRBV segments that were more frequent in patients than controls.

The CDR3 has 12 residues. Trimming took off 4 bases at V and 6 bases at J, with 11 bases between the two ends. Germline V gene lookup returns CDR1 SQVTM and CDR2 ANQGSEA. cDNA libraries for TCR beta contained unique molecular identifiers. TCRdb reanalysed the PCR reads using MiXCR and keeps one entry per CDR3 protein. The sample contains 650,000 to 850,000 distinct CDR3 sequences, roughly 58% of which appear only once. In regard to this clonotype: What it binds is unknown.

This TCR was recovered from a girl under 18 with multiple sclerosis. V gene TRBV29-1 combines with J gene TRBJ2-3, with D possibly matching TRBD1 (6 bases). The sample was blood. The CDR3 sequence: CSVVTGRDTQYF. The CDR3 DNA sequence: TGCAGCGTTGTGACAGGTCGGGATACGCAGTATTTT.